This TCR beta chain was sequenced in a study of blood T cell repertoires in COVID-19. Study context: PBMCs, B-cell-depleted T cells, or T cells provided the cDNA or gDNA that made up the material.

Method: immunoSEQ multiplex PCR; TCRdb's copy keeps in-frame clones and lacks some. The sample includes around 150,000 clones, approximately 86% of them seen just once. Recovered status in Cohort 3 required two negative PCRs, clearance, or symptom resolution. V dropped 3 bases and J dropped 6; count of bases not matched to a gene: 7. Per the germline V gene, CDR1 is KGHSH and CDR2 is LQKENI. The CDR3 sequence is 14 residues long. The origin of this receptor is a woman aged 40-49 years who had recovered from COVID-19. Sequences were obtained from PBMCs or T cells enriched from blood (not recorded which). V is TRBV18 and J is TRBJ1-2, with 7 positions matching TRBD1. CDR3 protein: CASSPTPGTDGYTF. CDR3 DNA sequence: TGTGCCAGCTCACCTACTCCCGGGACAGATGGCTACACCTTC.